The entry that follows covers one T cell receptor (beta chain) sequence. This entry is derived from a study of T-cell reconstitution after alpha-beta-depleted transplantation in children. The germline CDR1 and CDR2 sequences are MNHNS and SASEGT. V lost 3 bases, J lost 6 bases, and 3 bases stayed unmatched. CDR3 length: 15 amino acids. Unique molecular identifiers were incorporated when the TCRbeta library was constructed. TCRdb called the PCR reads again in MiXCR, with one record for every CDR3 protein. The sample carries approximately 420,000 distinct CDR3 sequences, roughly 10% recorded once. The material sequenced was PBMCs from the stem cell graft donor, taken from the stem cell graft. The chain is built from TRBV6-1 and TRBJ2-1; 12 bases match TRBD2. The sequence came from a human donor who donated a stem cell graft to a child with acute myeloid leukemia. The CDR3 coding sequence is TGTGCCAGCAGTGATCTAGCGGGGGGGCCCAATGAGCAGTTCTTC. Its protein product is CASSDLAGGPNEQFF.